One and the same sample provided the 8 T cell receptor beta chains below, sequenced in a study of OX40 agonist ivuxolimab in advanced cancers. Method: immunoSEQ multiplex PCR; TCRdb's copy keeps in-frame clones and lacks some. The table has approximately 65,000 clones, about nine tenths seen once. Sequencing used CD4+ or CD8+ T cells sorted from blood, obtained in a trial of the OX40 agonist ivuxolimab. These receptors were taken from an adult with an advanced solid tumor such as melanoma, head and neck, liver or kidney cancer.

This rearrangement joins TRBV27 to TRBJ2-1, with 14 nucleotides matching TRBD2. With 8 bases clipped from V and 7 bases from J, the junction kept 4 bases outside the gene matches. Looked up from germline, CDR1 is MNHEY and CDR2 is SMNVEV (reference sequence). This CDR3 region has 14 residues. The CDR3: CASRGTSGRNEQFF. The CDR3 nucleotides are TGTGCCAGCCGCGGGACTAGCGGGAGAAATGAGCAGTTCTTC.

The CDR3 sequence is CASSPRRTKETQYF. In DNA, the CDR3 is TGTGCCAGCAGCCCCCGGCGGACTAAAGAGACCCAGTACTTC. The gene calls are TRBV7-8 and TRBJ2-5; maybe TRBD2 (6 bases). The V gene lost 5 bases and the J gene lost 3 bases, with 13 bases spanning the gap. The CDR3 sequence is 14 residues long. CDR1 is SGHVS and CDR2 is FQNEAQ in the germline V gene.

The rearrangement uses TRBV9 and TRBJ2-2; D may be TRBD1 or TRBD2 (5 bases each). V lost 0 bases, J lost 4 bases, and 16 bases lay in between. Germline V gene lookup returns CDR1 SGDLS and CDR2 YYNGEE. The CDR3 runs 17 residues. The CDR3 protein is CASSVATGTFSTGELFF. The CDR3 DNA sequence: TGTGCCAGCAGCGTAGCTACGGGGACCTTCTCCACCGGGGAGCTGTTTTTT.

The chain has TRBV14 and TRBJ2-1, with D perhaps matching TRBD1 (6 bases). The CDR3 has 17 residues. Germline CDR1 is SGHDN and CDR2 is FVKESK. With 5 bases removed from V and 4 bases from J, the gap between germline ends came to 21 bases. The CDR3 nucleotides read TGTGCCAGCAGCAGTACCCTACAGGGTAGGATGTACAATGAGCAGTTCTTC. Its translation: CASSSTLQGRMYNEQFF.

The V and J genes are TRBV11-2 and TRBJ2-1; a possible D gene is TRBD1 (6 bases). CDR1 and CDR2 from the germline V gene are SGHAT and FQNNGV. This CDR3 has 15 amino acids. Trimming removed 0 bases from V and 5 bases from J, with 11 bases in between. As DNA, the CDR3 is TGTGCCAGCAGCTTAGACAGGGGTTCCCACAATGAGCAGTTCTTC. It yields the protein CASSLDRGSHNEQFF.

The rearrangement uses TRBV5-4 and TRBJ1-2; TRBD1 matches 7 bases. CDR3 length: 16 amino acids. V lost 2 bases and J lost 0; bases outside the gene matches: 7. The germline V gene encodes CDR1 SGHNT and CDR2 YYREEE (reference sequence). CDR3 residues: CASSFSQGRANYGYTF. CDR3 DNA: TGTGCCAGCAGCTTTTCACAGGGGAGAGCTAACTATGGCTACACCTTC.

The gene calls are TRBV6-5 and TRBJ1-1; D is uncertain. CDR1 and CDR2 (germline): MNHEY, SVGAGI. This CDR3 region has 13 residues. V shed 2 bases and J shed 6 bases, with 10 bases lying between them. The CDR3 is CASSYLARSEAFF. CDR3 nucleotide sequence: TGTGCCAGCAGTTACCTAGCAAGATCTGAAGCTTTCTTT.

The V and J genes are TRBV18 and TRBJ1-2, with D maybe TRBD1 (5 bases). This CDR3 is 13 amino acids long. From germline, CDR1 is KGHSH and CDR2 LQKENI. V was trimmed by 3 bases and J by 5 bases, leaving 10 bases between them. The CDR3 DNA sequence: TGTGCCAGCTCACCTAACAGGCTTTATGGCTACACCTTC. Protein: CASSPNRLYGYTF.